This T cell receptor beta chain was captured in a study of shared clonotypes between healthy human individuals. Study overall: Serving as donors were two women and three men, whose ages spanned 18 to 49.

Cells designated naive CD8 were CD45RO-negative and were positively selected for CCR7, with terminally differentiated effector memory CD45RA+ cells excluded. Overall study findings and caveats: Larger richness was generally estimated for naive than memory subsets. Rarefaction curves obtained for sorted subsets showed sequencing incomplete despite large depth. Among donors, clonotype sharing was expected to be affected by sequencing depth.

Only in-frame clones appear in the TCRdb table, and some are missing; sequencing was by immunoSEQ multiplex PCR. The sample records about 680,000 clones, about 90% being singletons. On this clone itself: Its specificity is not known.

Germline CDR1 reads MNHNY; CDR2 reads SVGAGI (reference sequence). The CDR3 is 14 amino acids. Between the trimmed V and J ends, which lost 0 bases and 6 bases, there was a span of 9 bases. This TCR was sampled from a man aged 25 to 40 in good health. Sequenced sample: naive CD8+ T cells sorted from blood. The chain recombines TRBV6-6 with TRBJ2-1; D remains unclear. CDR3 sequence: CASSYSGRTNEQFF. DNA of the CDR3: TGTGCCAGCAGTTACTCTGGACGCACCAATGAGCAGTTCTTC.